A selection of T cell receptor beta chains follows, all from one sample in a study of blood T cell repertoires in COVID-19. Profiled with immunoSEQ multiplex PCR; TCRdb holds only in-frame clones, not every one. Counted here are 300,000 to 350,000 clones, 80% to 90% occurring once; the ten biggest clones make up roughly 2%. Sequencing was done on a sample of PBMCs or T cells enriched from blood (not recorded which). The source of these receptors is a man aged 25 to 45 who had recovered from COVID-19. Both conserved end residues are part of each CDR3. Each record gives: clone size, J gene, D gene, CDR3 length, V gene, CDR3 protein, CDR3 DNA. A D gene is named only where the DNA matches it firmly. Rows give clone size only sometimes, using once, few, many, or a class for an expanded clone.

>once|TRBJ1-4|NA|16|TRBV4-2
CASSQVPGATNEKLFF
TGTGCCAGCAGCCAAGTACCGGGGGCAACTAATGAAAAACTGTTTTTT
>once|TRBJ1-3|NA|13|TRBV10-3
CAILPGSGNTIYF
TGTGCCATTCTTCCGGGATCTGGAAACACCATATATTTT
>once|TRBJ1-2|NA|13|TRBV29-1
CSALRGGDYGYTF
TGCAGCGCACTCAGGGGAGGGGACTATGGCTACACCTTC
>NA|TRBJ2-5|NA|11|TRBV29-1
CSARGIETQYF
TGCAGCGCACGGGGGATAGAGACCCAGTACTTC
>NA|TRBJ1-1|NA|18|TRBV9
CASSVGVGGPSLPAEAFF
TGTGCCAGCAGCGTAGGTGTCGGGGGTCCTTCTCTCCCGGCTGAAGCTTTCTTT
>few|TRBJ2-2|TRBD1|15|TRBV25-1
CASSEGTVVTGELFF
TGTGCCAGCAGTGAAGGGACAGTAGTCACCGGGGAGCTGTTTTTT
>few|TRBJ1-3|NA|17|TRBV7-8
CASSLAGHPAPGNTIYF
TGTGCCAGCAGCTTAGCGGGACATCCCGCACCTGGAAACACCATATATTTT
>NA|TRBJ2-7|TRBD2|15|TRBV3-1/TRBV3-2
CASSQQLAGGLEQYF
TGTGCCAGCAGCCAACAACTAGCGGGGGGTTTAGAGCAGTACTTC
>NA|TRBJ2-1|NA|15|TRBV5-1
CASSLAHGSYNEQFF
TGCGCCAGCAGCTTGGCCCACGGCTCCTACAATGAGCAGTTCTTC
>NA|TRBJ2-2|NA|14|TRBV4-1
CASSPGGDTGELFF
TGCGCCAGCAGCCCCGGGGGAGACACCGGGGAGCTGTTTTTT
>NA|TRBJ1-5|NA|16|TRBV9
CASSVPPRGLCQPQHF
TGTGCCAGCAGCGTCCCCCCCCGAGGGTTATGTCAGCCCCAGCATTTT
>once|TRBJ2-5|NA|13|TRBV3-1/TRBV3-2
CASSQVGGETQYF
TGTGCCAGCAGCCAAGTTGGGGGGGAGACCCAGTACTTC
>NA|TRBJ2-7|NA|13|TRBV7-9
CASSPTPYHEQYF
TGTGCCAGCAGCCCGACACCGTACCACGAGCAGTACTTC
>once|TRBJ2-1|TRBD2|15|TRBV7-2
CASSLVSGGANEQFF
TGTGCCAGCAGCTTAGTCAGCGGGGGGGCCAATGAGCAGTTCTTC
>NA|TRBJ1-4|NA|13|TRBV9
CASSVALNEKLFF
TGTGCCAGCAGCGTAGCTCTTAATGAAAAACTGTTTTTT